This entry describes one T cell receptor (beta chain). Methods used by the authors: Reference gene primer amplification yielded estimated nucleated cell counts. Libraries were prepared by immunoSEQ multiplex PCR; TCRdb keeps only in-frame clonotypes and omits some of them. V, J and clone size are taken as reported in that table, and D and trimming were inferred from the DNA itself. The table includes over 30,000 clones, 85% to 90% detected once. The data belong to a study of blood T cell repertoires in COVID-19. Study as a whole: Whether acute or convalescent, the COVID-19 samples came from the United States, Italy and Spain. T cells, B-cell-depleted T cells, or PBMCs provided the cDNA or gDNA that served as material.

V dropped 0 bases and J dropped 4 bases, with 13 bases sitting between them. The germline V gene has CDR1 SGHDT and CDR2 YYEEEE. The CDR3 is 16 residues long. The source is a man in his sixties or seventies with active COVID-19. The rearrangement uses TRBV5-6 and TRBJ1-4; D is perhaps TRBD1 (5 bases). The sample taken for sequencing was peripheral blood. CDR3 amino acids: CASSLAGSRVNEKLFF. CDR3 sequence (DNA): TGTGCCAGCAGCTTGGCCGGATCCAGGGTTAATGAAAAACTGTTTTTT.